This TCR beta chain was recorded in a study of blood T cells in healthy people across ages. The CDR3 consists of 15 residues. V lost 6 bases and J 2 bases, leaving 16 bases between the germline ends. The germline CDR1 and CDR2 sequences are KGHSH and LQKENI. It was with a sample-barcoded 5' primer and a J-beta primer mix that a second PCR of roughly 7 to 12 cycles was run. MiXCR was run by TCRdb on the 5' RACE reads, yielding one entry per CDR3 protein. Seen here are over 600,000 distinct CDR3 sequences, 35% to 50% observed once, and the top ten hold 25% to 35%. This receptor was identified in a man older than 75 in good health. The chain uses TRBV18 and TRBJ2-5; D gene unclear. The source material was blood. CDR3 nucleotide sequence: TGTGCCAGCTCTTTCAGACGGAGAGAGCAAGAGACCCAGTACTTC. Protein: CASSFRRREQETQYF.